This TCR beta chain was recovered during a study of shared clonotypes between healthy human individuals. Study overall: Per-donor plates numbered three CD4 naive, three CD4 memory, two CD8 naive and one CD8 memory.

The protocol was immunoSEQ multiplex PCR, while the TCRdb copy is restricted to in-frame clones and leaves out a portion. Of 900,000 to 1,200,000 clones detected, 78% appear once; the ten largest clones hold roughly 0.61%. Broader study findings: The researchers took only blood, and tissue repertoires probably look different. The generation probabilities recorded for non-shared clonotypes fell below those of clonotypes shared by all four donors. Shared across several donors were 4% to 5% of the naive CD4 clonotypes.

A remark on this clone: The antigen is not known.

Germline CDR1 is LGHNA and CDR2 is YNFKEQ. With 2 bases removed from V and 5 bases from J, the gap between germline ends came to 10 bases. The CDR3 totals 13 residues. The source is a man aged 18-30 years in good health. Some clones in this sample may be carry-over from other donors' samples. The chain combines TRBV4-2 with TRBJ2-7, with TRBD2 as a possible D gene (5 bases). Sequences were obtained from memory CD4+ T cells from PBMCs. Subset defined: CD45RA-negative fraction. The CDR3 bases are TGTGCCAGCAGCCAACAGGAGAGGGACGAGCAGTACTTC. Its protein is CASSQQERDEQYF.